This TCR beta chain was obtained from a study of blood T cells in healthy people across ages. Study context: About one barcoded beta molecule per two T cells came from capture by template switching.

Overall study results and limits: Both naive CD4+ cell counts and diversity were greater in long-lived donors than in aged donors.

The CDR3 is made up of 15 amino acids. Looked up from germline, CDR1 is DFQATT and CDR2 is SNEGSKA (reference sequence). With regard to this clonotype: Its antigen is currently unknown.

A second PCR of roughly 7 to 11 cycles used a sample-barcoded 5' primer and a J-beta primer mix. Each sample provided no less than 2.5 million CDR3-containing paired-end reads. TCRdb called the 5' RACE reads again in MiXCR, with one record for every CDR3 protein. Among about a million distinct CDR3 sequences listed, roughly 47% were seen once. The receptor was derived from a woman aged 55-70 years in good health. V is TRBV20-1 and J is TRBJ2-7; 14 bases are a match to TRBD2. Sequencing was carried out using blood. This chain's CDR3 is CGPPGTSGRLYEQYF. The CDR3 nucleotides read TGCGGGCCCCCAGGGACTAGCGGGAGATTGTACGAGCAGTACTTC.